These T cell receptor beta chains were read from a single sample in a study of beta chain features in type 1 diabetes. Sequencing was performed with immunoSEQ multiplex PCR; in TCRdb, only in-frame clones are kept and a portion is missing. The repertoire consists of over 200,000 clones, with about a tenth occurring once and the leading ten covering around 0.017%. Sequencing input: naive CD4+ T cells from blood. These receptors were collected from a young man with type 1 diabetes. Both conserved end residues are part of each CDR3.

J	V	CDR3
TRBJ1-2	TRBV19	CASSPRGGRPANYGYTF
TRBJ2-5	TRBV9	CASSGGPNQETQYF
TRBJ2-5	TRBV19	CASSIRRGGVLQETQYF
TRBJ2-1	TRBV6-5	CASSRLGNAYNEQFF
TRBJ1-6	TRBV25-1	CASSRGFRSPLHF
TRBJ2-7	TRBV28	CASGWRGRESQYF
TRBJ2-6	TRBV2	CASTGSGANVLTF
TRBJ1-2	TRBV7-2	CASSLGTGGNYGYTF
TRBJ1-2	TRBV2	CASSERTGSYGYTF
TRBJ1-1	TRBV7-6	CASSAGGTAEAFF
TRBJ1-3	TRBV4-3	CASSQEAGRGNTIYF
TRBJ2-7	TRBV7-3	CASSFAGGEQYF
TRBJ1-3	TRBV7-9	CASSLARGLSGNTIYF